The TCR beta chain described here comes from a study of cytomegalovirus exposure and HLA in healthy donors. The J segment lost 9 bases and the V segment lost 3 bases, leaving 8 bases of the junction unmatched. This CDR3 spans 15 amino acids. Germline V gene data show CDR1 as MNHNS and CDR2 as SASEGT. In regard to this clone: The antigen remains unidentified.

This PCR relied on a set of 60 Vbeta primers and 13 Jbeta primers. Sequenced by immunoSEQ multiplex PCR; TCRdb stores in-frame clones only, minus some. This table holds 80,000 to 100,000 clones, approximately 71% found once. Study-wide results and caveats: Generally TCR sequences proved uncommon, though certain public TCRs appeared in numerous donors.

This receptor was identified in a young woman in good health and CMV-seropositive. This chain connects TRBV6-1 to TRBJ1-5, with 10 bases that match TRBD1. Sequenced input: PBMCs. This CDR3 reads CASSEMGQGKRPQHF. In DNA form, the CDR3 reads TGTGCCAGCAGTGAGATGGGACAGGGGAAAAGGCCCCAGCATTTT.